This is a list of T cell receptor beta chains from one sample in a study of T cells in Graves' hyperthyroidism and ophthalmopathy. TCRdb re-called the multiplex PCR reads with MiXCR, one entry per CDR3 protein. This table has roughly 100,000 distinct CDR3 sequences, approximately 48% appearing once. The material sequenced was blood. Every receptor here comes from a man aged 35-49 years with Graves' hyperthyroidism. Both conserved end residues are part of each CDR3. The D gene is left open where the match is weak. Clone size is shown for a subset of rows, as once, few, many or a class of expanded clone.

J: TRBJ2-1
V: TRBV24-1
length: 14
D: NA
size: many
DNA: TGTGCCACCAGATTGACCAGCGTCCACAATGAGCAGTTCTTC
CDR3: CATRLTSVHNEQFF

J: TRBJ2-7
V: TRBV19
length: 14
D: TRBD2
size: NA
DNA: TGTGCCAGTAGTATGGGACTAGCGGAATACGAGCAGTACTTC
CDR3: CASSMGLAEYEQYF

J: TRBJ2-7
V: TRBV10-3
length: 15
D: TRBD1
size: NA
DNA: TGTGCCATCAGTGAGTCACGGGACAGGGCATACGAGCAGTACTTC
CDR3: CAISESRDRAYEQYF

J: TRBJ2-1
V: TRBV29-1
length: 13
D: NA
size: NA
DNA: TGCAGCTTGGTTTACGGGATTTACAATGAGCAGTTCTTC
CDR3: CSLVYGIYNEQFF

J: TRBJ2-7
V: TRBV2
length: 15
D: TRBD1
size: many
DNA: TGTGCCAGCAGGGGGACAGGGGGGATTACCTACGAGCAGTACTTC
CDR3: CASRGTGGITYEQYF

J: TRBJ1-1
V: TRBV13
length: 16
D: NA
size: few
DNA: TGTGCCAGCAGTTTATCGTGGGGGGTTTATGAGACTGAAGCTTTCTTT
CDR3: CASSLSWGVYETEAFF

J: TRBJ2-7
V: TRBV6-2/TRBV6-3
length: 14
D: TRBD1
size: many
DNA: TGTGCCAGCAGCCTCGGGACAGCCTGGGAGGAGCAGTACTTC
CDR3: CASSLGTAWEEQYF

J: TRBJ2-7
V: TRBV2
length: 13
D: TRBD1
size: many
DNA: TGTGCCAGCAGACAGGGGGAGGAAGGCGAGCAGTACTTC
CDR3: CASRQGEEGEQYF

J: TRBJ2-3
V: TRBV13
length: 15
D: NA
size: NA
DNA: TGTGCCAGCAGCTTAGGACAGGGTAGCACAGATACGCAGTACTTT
CDR3: CASSLGQGSTDTQYF

J: TRBJ2-7
V: TRBV9
length: 14
D: NA
size: many
DNA: TGTGCCAGCAGCGGGAGGGCGGGGTCGCACGAGCAGTACTTC
CDR3: CASSGRAGSHEQYF

J: TRBJ2-5
V: TRBV11-2
length: 11
D: NA
size: NA
DNA: TGTGCCTGCAGCTTGACGGAGACCCAGTACTTC
CDR3: CACSLTETQYF

J: TRBJ2-2
V: TRBV2
length: 16
D: TRBD2
size: NA
DNA: TGTGCCAGCAGCTTGTGGGTGACTAGCGGCACGGGGGAGCAGTTTTTT
CDR3: CASSLWVTSGTGEQFF

J: TRBJ2-1
V: TRBV5-6
length: 14
D: TRBD2
size: many
DNA: TGTGCCAGCAGAAGGGGGACTAGCGGGGGGGAGCAGTTCTTC
CDR3: CASRRGTSGGEQFF

J: TRBJ1-6
V: TRBV7-9
length: 14
D: NA
size: many
DNA: TGTGCCAGCAGCCTGCAGGGAGGTAATTCACCCCTCCACTTT
CDR3: CASSLQGGNSPLHF